This T cell receptor beta chain originates from a study of technical replicates of blood from four donors. V lost 2 bases to trimming and J lost 6 bases, with 8 bases between them. Germline V gives CDR1 SGHTA, CDR2 FQGTGA. The CDR3 has 13 amino acids. Clones were sequenced by immunoSEQ multiplex PCR, and TCRdb holds only the in-frame ones, with some missing. The sample consists of nearly 95,000 clones, 90% to 97% of them appearing once. The sample holds one count of this clone. The sample taken for sequencing was T cells isolated from PBMCs. The chain employs TRBV7-3 and TRBJ2-1; tentatively, D is TRBD1 (5 bases). This clonotype was sampled from a human donor in good health. CDR3 protein: CASSLLTGNEQFF. The DNA of the CDR3 is TGTGCCAGCAGCTTACTTACAGGCAATGAGCAGTTCTTC.